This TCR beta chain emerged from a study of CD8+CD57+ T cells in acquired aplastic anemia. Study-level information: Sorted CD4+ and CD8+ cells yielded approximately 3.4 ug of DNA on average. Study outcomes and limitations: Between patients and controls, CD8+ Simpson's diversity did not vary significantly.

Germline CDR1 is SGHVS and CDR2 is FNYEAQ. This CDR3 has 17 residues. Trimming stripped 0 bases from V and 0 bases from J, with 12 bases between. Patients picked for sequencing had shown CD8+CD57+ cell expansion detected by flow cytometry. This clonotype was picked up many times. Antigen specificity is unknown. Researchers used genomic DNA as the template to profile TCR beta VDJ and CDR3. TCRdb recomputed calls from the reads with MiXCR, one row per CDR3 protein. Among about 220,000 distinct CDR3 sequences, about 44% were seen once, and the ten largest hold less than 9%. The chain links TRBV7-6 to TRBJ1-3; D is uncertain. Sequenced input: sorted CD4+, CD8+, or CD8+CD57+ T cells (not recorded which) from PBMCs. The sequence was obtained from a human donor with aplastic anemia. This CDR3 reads CASSLAAWEHSGNTIYF. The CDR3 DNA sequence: TGTGCCAGCAGCTTAGCAGCCTGGGAACACTCTGGAAACACCATATATTTT.